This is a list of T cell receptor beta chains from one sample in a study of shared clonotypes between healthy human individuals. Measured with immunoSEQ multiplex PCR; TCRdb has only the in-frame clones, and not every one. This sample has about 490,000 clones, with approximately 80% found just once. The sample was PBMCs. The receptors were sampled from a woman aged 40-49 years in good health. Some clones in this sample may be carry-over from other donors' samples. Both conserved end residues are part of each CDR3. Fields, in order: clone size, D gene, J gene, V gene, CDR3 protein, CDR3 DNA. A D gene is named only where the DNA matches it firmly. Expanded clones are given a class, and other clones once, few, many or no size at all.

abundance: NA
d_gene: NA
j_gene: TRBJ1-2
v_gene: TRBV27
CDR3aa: CASRRGVGNYGYTF
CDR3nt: TGTGCCAGCAGGAGGGGAGTGGGCAACTATGGCTACACCTTC

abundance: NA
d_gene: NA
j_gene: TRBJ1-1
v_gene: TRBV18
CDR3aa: CASSPGGGRTEAFF
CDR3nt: TGTGCCAGCTCCCCGGGAGGGGGTCGAACTGAAGCTTTCTTT

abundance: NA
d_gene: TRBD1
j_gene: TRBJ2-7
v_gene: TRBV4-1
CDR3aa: CASSQDRIGGQGSYEQYF
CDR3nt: TGCGCCAGCAGCCAAGATCGGATAGGGGGACAGGGCTCCTACGAGCAGTACTTC

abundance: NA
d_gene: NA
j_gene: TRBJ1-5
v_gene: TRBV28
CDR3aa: CASSFSRRDQPQHF
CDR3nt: TGTGCCAGCAGTTTTTCCAGACGAGATCAGCCCCAGCATTTT

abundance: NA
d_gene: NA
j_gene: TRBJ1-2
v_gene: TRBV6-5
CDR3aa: CASTPGTVTGYTF
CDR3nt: TGTGCCAGCACCCCCGGGACTGTTACTGGCTACACCTTC

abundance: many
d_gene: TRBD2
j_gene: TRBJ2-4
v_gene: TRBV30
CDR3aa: CAWSGKGGSIQYF
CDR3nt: TGTGCCTGGAGTGGTAAGGGCGGGAGCATTCAGTACTTC

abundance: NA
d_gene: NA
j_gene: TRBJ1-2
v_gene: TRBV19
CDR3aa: CASSRTETNGLYGYTF
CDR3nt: TGTGCCAGTAGTAGGACAGAAACTAATGGCCTCTATGGCTACACCTTC

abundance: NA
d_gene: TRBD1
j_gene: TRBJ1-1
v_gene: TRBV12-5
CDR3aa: CASGLAGGGQAFF
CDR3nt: TGTGCTAGTGGTTTGGCTGGAGGGGGCCAAGCTTTCTTT

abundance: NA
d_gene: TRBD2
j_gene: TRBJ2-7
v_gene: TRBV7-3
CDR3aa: CASSLFTGGSYEQYF
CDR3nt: TGTGCCAGCAGCTTATTTACGGGAGGCTCCTACGAGCAGTACTTC

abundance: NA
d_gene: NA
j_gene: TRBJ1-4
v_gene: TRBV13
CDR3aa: CASSLLGGRNEKLFF
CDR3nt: TGTGCCAGCAGCTTATTGGGAGGGAGAAATGAAAAACTGTTTTTT

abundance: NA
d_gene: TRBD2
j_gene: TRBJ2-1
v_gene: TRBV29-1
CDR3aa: CSVEPSGRAYEQFF
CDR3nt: TGCAGCGTTGAACCTAGCGGGAGGGCATATGAGCAGTTCTTC

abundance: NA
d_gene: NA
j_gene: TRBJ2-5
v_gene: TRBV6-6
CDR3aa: CASRPHGGGQETQYF
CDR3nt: TGTGCCAGCAGACCCCACGGAGGAGGGCAAGAGACCCAGTACTTC

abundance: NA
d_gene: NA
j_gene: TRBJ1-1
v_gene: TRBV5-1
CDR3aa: CASSPRVGNTEAFF
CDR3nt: TGCGCCAGCAGCCCCAGGGTAGGGAACACTGAAGCTTTCTTT

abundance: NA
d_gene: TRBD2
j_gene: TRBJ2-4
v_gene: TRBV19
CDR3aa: CASSILSSGPGGGIQYF
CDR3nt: TGTGCCAGTAGTATATTGTCTAGCGGGCCGGGGGGCGGCATTCAGTACTTC

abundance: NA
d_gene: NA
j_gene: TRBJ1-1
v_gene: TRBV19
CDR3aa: CASPLGERGTEAFF
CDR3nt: TGTGCCAGTCCTCTCGGCGAGAGAGGCACTGAAGCTTTCTTT

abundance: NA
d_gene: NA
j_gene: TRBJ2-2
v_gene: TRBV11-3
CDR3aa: CASSLEGTGELFF
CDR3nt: TGTGCCAGCAGCTTAGAAGGCACCGGGGAGCTGTTTTTT

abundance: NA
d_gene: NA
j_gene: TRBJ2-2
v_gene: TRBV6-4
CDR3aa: CASSGGSSTGELFF
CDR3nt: TGTGCCAGCAGTGGTGGTAGTAGCACCGGGGAGCTGTTTTTT

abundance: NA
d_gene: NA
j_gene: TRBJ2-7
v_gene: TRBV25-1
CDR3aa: CASTGEGFRSEQYF
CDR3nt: TGTGCCAGCACTGGGGAAGGGTTCAGGAGTGAGCAGTACTTC

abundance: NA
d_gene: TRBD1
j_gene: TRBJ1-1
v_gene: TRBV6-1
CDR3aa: CASIQGALTNTEAFF
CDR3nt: TGTGCCAGCATACAGGGGGCATTAACGAACACTGAAGCTTTCTTT

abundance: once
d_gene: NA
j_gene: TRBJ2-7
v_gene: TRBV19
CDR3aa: CASSIDGAATYEQYF
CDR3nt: TGTGCCAGTAGTATCGATGGGGCGGCGACCTACGAGCAGTACTTC

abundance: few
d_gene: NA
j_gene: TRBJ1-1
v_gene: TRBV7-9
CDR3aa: CASSLVNTEAFF
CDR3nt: TGTGCCAGCAGCTTGGTAAACACTGAAGCTTTCTTT

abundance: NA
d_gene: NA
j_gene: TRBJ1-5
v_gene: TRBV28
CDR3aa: CASSLTQPQHF
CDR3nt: TGTGCCAGCAGCCTTACTCAGCCCCAGCATTTT

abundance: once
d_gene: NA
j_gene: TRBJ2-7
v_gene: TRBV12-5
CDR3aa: CASGLSRDEQYF
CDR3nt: TGTGCTAGTGGTTTATCAAGGGACGAGCAGTACTTC

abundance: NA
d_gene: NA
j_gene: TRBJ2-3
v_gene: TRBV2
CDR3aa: CASRAGQTSTDTQYF
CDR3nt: TGTGCCAGCAGAGCGGGACAGACTAGCACAGATACGCAGTATTTT

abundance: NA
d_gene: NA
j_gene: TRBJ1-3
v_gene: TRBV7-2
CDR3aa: CASSLRRDGGNTIYF
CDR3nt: TGTGCCAGCAGCTTACGGCGGGACGGTGGAAACACCATATATTTT

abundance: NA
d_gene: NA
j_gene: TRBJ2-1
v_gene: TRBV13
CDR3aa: CASSSRPWRDYNEQFF
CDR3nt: TGTGCCAGCAGCTCCCGGCCCTGGCGGGACTACAATGAGCAGTTCTTC